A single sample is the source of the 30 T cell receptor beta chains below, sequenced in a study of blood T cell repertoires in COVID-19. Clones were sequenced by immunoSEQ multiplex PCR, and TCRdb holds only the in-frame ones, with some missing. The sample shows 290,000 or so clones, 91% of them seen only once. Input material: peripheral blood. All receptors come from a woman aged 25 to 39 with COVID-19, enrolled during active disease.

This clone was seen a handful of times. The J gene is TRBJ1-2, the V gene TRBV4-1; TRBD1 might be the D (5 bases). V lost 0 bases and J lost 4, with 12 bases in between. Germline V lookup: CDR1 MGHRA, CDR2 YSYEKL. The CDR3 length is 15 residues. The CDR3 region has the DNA TGCGCCAGCAGCCAAGATGGGGCAGGCCCCTATGGCTACACCTTC. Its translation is CASSQDGAGPYGYTF.

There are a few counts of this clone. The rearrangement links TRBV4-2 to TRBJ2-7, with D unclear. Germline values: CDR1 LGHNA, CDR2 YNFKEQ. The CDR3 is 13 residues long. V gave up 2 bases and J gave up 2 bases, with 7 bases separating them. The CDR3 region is CASSQSHTYEQYF. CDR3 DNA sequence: TGTGCCAGCAGCCAATCACATACCTACGAGCAGTACTTC.

CDR3 amino acids: CASSLQGAEQYF. The CDR3 DNA follows: TGTGCCAGCAGCCTACAGGGGGCCGAGCAGTACTTC. V usage is TRBV12-3 or TRBV12-4 and J usage is TRBJ2-7; 9 positions agree with TRBD1. The CDR3 spans 12 residues. V lost 6 bases, J lost 6 bases, and 3 bases stayed unmatched.

Here the CDR3 reads CASSYDRTPGNTIYF. DNA for the CDR3: TGTGCCAGCAGTTACGATCGGACACCCGGAAACACCATATATTTT. The rearrangement uses TRBV6-5 and TRBJ1-3; D perhaps matches TRBD1 (5 bases). The germline V gene encodes CDR1 MNHEY and CDR2 SVGAGI. Trimming took 2 bases from V and 4 from J, leaving 12 bases between them. The CDR3 spans 15 residues.

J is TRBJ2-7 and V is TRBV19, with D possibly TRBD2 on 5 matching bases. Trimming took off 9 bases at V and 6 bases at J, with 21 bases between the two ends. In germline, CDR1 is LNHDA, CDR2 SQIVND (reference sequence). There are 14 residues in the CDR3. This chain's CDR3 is CARAPPLAPCEQYF. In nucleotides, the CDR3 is TGTGCCAGAGCCCCTCCGCTAGCTCCCTGCGAGCAGTACTTC.

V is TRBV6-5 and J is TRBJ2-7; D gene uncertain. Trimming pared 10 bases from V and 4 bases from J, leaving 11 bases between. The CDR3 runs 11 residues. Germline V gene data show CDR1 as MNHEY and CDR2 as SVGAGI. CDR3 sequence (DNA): TGTGCCACCCTACAGAGTTACGAGCAGTACTTC. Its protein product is CATLQSYEQYF.

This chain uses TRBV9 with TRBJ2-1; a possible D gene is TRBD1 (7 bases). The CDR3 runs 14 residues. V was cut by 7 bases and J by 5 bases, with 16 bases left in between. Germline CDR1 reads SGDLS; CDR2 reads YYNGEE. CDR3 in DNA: TGTGCCAGCGGCAGGGGGGTCCAGAACAATGAGCAGTTCTTC. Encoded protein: CASGRGVQNNEQFF.

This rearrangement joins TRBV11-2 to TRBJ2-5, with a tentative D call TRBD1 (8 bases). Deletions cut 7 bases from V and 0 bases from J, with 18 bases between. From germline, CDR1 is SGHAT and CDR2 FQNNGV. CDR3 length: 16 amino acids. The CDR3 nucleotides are TGTGCCAGCACCAGAACAGGGGGGGACTACCAAGAGACCCAGTACTTC. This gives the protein CASTRTGGDYQETQYF.

DNA of the CDR3: TGTGCCAGCGGTATACTAAGAACAGGGCACTATGGCTACACCTTC. This encodes CASGILRTGHYGYTF. The gene calls are TRBV21-1 and TRBJ1-2; TRBD1 reflects the table's D call only, with no check against the DNA. TRBV21-1 is marked as a pseudogene. CDR3 length equals 15 residues.

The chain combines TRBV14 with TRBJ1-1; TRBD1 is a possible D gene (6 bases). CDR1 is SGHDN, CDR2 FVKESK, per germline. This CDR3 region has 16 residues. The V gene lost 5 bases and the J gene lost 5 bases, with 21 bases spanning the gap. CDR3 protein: CASSGIRPGQTTEAFF. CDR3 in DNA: TGTGCCAGCAGCGGTATAAGACCGGGACAAACAACTGAAGCTTTCTTT.

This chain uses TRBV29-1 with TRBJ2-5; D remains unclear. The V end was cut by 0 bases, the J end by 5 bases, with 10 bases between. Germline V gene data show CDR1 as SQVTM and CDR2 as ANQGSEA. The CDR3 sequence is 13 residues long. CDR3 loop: CSVEEQSGETQYF. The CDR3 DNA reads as TGCAGCGTTGAAGAACAGTCTGGGGAGACCCAGTACTTC.

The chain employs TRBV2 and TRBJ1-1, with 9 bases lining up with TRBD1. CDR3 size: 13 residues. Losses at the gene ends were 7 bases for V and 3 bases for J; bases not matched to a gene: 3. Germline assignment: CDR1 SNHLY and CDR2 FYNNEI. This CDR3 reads CASTGQGYTEAFF. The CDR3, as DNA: TGTGCCAGCACCGGACAGGGGTACACTGAAGCTTTCTTT. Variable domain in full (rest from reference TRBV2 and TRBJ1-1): EPEVTQTPSHQVTQMGQEVILRCVPISNHLYFYWYRQILGQKVEFLVSFYNNEISEKSEIFDDQFSVERPDGSNFTLKIRSTKLEDSAMYFCASTGQGYTEAFFGQGTRLTVV.

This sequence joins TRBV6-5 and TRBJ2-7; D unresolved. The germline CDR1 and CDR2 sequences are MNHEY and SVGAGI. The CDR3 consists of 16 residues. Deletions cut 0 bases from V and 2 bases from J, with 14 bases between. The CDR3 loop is CASSYSYRVSAYEQYF. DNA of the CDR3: TGTGCCAGCAGTTACTCCTACCGAGTGAGCGCCTACGAGCAGTACTTC.

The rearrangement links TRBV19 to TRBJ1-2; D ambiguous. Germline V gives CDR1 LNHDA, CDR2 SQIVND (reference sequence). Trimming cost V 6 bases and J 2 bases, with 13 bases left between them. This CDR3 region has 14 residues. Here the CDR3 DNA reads TGTGCCAGTAGCCCCCAGGATGCGAACTATGGCTACACCTTC. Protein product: CASSPQDANYGYTF.

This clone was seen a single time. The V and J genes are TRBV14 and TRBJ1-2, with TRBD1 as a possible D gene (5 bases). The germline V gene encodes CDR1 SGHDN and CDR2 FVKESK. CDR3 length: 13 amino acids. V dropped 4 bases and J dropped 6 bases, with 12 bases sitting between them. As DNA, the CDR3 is TGTGCCAGCAGCCCCCGGCCGGGGGATGGCTACACCTTC. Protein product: CASSPRPGDGYTF. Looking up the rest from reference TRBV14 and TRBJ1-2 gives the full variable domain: EAGVTQFPSHSVIEKGQTVTLRCDPISGHDNLYWYRRVMGKEIKFLLHFVKESKQDESGMPNNRFLAERTGGTYSTLKVQPAELEDSGVYFCASSPRPGDGYTFGSGTRLTVV.

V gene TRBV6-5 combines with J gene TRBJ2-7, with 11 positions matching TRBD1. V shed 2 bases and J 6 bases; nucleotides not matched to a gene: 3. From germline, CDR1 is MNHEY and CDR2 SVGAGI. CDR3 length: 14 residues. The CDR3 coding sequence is TGTGCCAGCAGTTACACCGGGACAGGGGGCGAGCAGTACTTC. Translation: CASSYTGTGGEQYF.

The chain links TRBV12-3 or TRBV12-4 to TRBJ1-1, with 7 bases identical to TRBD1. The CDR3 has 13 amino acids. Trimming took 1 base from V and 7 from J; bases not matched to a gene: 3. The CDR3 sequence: CASSLVGGLEAFF. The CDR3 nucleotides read TGTGCCAGCAGTTTAGTAGGGGGCCTTGAAGCTTTCTTT.

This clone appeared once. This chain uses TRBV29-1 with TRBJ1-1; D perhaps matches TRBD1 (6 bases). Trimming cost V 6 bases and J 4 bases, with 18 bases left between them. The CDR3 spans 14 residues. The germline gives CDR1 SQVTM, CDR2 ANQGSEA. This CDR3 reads CSVGYRVVSTEAFF. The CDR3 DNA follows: TGCAGCGTGGGATACAGGGTAGTAAGCACTGAAGCTTTCTTT.

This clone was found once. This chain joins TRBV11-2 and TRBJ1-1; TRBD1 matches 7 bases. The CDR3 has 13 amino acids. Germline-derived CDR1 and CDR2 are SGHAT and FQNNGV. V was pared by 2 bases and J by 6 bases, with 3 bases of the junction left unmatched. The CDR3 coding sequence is TGTGCCAGCAGCTTAAAACAGGGGTCTGAAGCTTTCTTT. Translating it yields CASSLKQGSEAFF.

The CDR3 DNA reads as TGTGCCTGCACACAGGGAAACACCATATATTTT. Encoded protein: CACTQGNTIYF. V and J are TRBV30 and TRBJ1-3, with D unclear. Per the germline V gene, CDR1 is GTSNPN and CDR2 is SVGIG (reference sequence). V was pared by 6 bases and J by 4 bases, with 7 bases between. The CDR3 is made up of 11 amino acids. The whole variable domain, remainder taken from reference TRBV30 and TRBJ1-3, is SQTIHQWPATLVQPVGSPLSLECTVEGTSNPNLYWYRQAAGRGLQLLFYSVGIGQISSEVPQNLSASRPQDRQFILSSKKLLLSDSGFYLCACTQGNTIYFGEGSWLTVV.

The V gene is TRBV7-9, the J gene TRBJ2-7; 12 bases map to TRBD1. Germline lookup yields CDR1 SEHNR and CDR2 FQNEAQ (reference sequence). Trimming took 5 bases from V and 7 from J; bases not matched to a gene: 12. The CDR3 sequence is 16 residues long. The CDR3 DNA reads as TGTGCCAGCAGCAATATGAGGGACAGGGGGCTTGGGGAGCAGTACTTC. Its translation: CASSNMRDRGLGEQYF.

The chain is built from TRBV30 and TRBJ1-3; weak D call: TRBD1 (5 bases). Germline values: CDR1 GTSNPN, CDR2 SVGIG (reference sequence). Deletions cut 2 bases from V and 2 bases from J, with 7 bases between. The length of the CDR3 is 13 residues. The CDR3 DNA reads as TGTGCCTGGAGTCCCAGGGCTGGAAACACCATATATTTT. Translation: CAWSPRAGNTIYF. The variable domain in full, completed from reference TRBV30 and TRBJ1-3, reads SQTIHQWPATLVQPVGSPLSLECTVEGTSNPNLYWYRQAAGRGLQLLFYSVGIGQISSEVPQNLSASRPQDRQFILSSKKLLLSDSGFYLCAWSPRAGNTIYFGEGSWLTVV.

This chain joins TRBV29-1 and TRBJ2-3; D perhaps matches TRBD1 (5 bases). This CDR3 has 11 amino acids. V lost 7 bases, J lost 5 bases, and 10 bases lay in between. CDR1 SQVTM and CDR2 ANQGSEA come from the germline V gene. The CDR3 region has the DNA TGCAGCGCCCACCAGGGAGATACGCAGTATTTT. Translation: CSAHQGDTQYF.

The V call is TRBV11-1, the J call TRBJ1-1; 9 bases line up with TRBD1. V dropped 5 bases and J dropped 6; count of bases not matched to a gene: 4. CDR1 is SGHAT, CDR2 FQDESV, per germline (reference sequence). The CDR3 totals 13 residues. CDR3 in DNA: TGTGCCAGCAGCACCACAGGGGGCTCTGAAGCTTTCTTT. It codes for CASSTTGGSEAFF.

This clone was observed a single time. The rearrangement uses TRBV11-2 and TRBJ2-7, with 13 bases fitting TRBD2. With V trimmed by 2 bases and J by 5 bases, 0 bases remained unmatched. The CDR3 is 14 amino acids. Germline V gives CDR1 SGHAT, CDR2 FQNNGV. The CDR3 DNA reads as TGTGCCAGCAGCTTAACTAGCGGGAGGGACGAGCAGTACTTC. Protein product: CASSLTSGRDEQYF.

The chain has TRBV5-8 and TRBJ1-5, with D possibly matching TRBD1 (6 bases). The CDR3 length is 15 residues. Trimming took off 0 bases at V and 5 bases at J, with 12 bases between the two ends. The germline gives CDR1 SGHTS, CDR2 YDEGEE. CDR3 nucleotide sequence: TGTGCCAGCAGCTTGGTCTGGGGGCGAGATCAGCCCCAGCATTTT. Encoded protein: CASSLVWGRDQPQHF.

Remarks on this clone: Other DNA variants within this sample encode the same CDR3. CDR3 in DNA: TGTGCCAGCAGTAGGGACTCAAACACTGAAGCTTTCTTT. The encoded protein is CASSRDSNTEAFF. The chain links TRBV2 to TRBJ1-1; tentative D call: TRBD1 (5 bases). Germline CDR1 SNHLY, CDR2 FYNNEI. Trimming cost V 5 bases and J 2 bases, with 9 bases left between them. This CDR3 has 13 amino acids.

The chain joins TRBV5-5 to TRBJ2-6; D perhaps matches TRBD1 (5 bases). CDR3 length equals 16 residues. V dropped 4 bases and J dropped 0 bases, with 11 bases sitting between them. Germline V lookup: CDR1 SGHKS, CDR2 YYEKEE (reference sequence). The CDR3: CASSDDRSSGANVLTF. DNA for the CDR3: TGTGCCAGCAGCGACGACAGAAGCTCTGGGGCCAACGTCCTGACTTTC.

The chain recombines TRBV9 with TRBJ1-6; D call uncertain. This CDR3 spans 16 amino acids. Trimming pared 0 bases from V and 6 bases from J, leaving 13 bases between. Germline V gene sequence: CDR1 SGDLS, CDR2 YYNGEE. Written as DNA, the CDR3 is TGTGCCAGCAGCGTAGTTCCGGAGCCCTTTAATTCACCCCTCCACTTT. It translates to CASSVVPEPFNSPLHF.

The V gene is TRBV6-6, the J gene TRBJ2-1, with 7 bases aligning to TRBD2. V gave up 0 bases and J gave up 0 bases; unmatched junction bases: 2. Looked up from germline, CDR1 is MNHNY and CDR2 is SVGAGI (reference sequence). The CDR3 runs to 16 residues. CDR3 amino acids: CASSYSRGSSYNEQFF. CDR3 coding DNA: TGTGCCAGCAGTTACTCGCGGGGGAGCTCCTACAATGAGCAGTTCTTC.